This TCR beta chain was sequenced in a study of cytomegalovirus exposure and HLA in healthy donors. 13 Jbeta primers and 60 Vbeta primers were used for the PCR. Sequencing was performed with immunoSEQ multiplex PCR; in TCRdb, only in-frame clones are kept and a portion is missing. The sample has 74,000 or so clones, about four fifths seen once. This clone rates as medium-sized. This CDR3 comprises 12 residues. Germline V gene sequence: CDR1 SNHLY, CDR2 FYNNEI. With 7 bases removed from V and 7 bases from J, the gap between germline ends came to 10 bases. The TCR sequence derives from a male donor in good health and CMV-seropositive. The rearrangement uses TRBV2 and TRBJ1-4; D may be TRBD1 (5 bases). Sequenced: PBMCs. CDR3 amino acids: CASIAGIEKLFF. CDR3 DNA sequence: TGTGCCAGCATCGCAGGGATTGAAAAACTGTTTTTT.